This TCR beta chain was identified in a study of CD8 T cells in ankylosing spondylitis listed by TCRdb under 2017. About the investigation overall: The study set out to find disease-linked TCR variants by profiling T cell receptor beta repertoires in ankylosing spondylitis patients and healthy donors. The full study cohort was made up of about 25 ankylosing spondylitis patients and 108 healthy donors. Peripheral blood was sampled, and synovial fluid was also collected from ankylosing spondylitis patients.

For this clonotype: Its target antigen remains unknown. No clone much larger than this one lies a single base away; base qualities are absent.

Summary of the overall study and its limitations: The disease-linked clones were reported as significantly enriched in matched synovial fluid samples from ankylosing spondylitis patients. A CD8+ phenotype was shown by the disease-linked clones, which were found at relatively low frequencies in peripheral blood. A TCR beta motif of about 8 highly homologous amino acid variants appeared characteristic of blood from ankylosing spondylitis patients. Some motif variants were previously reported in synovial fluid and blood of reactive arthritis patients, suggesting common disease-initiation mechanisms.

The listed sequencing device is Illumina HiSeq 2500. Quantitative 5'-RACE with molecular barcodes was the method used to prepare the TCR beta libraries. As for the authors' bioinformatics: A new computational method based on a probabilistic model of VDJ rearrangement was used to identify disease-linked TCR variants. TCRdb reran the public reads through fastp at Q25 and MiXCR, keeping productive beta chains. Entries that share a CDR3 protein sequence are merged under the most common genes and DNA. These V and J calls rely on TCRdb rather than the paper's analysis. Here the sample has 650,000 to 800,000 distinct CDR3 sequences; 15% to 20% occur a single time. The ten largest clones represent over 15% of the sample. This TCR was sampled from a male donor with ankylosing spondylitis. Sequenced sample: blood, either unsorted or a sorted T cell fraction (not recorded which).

The DNA reads TGTGCCAGCAGTTCAAGGGGCCGAGCGGGAGGGCAGTACTTC. Its protein product is CASSSRGRAGGQYF. The V and J genes are TRBV28 and TRBJ2-7, with TRBD2 identical over 9 junction bases. CDR3 length: 14 amino acids, cysteine to phenylalanine. Left in the record is the CDR3 DNA by itself, 42 bases read in frame from the first base. After removal of 4 bases from V and 9 bases from J, the junction retains 10 bases not matched to a gene. Based on the germline V gene, the CDR1 and CDR2 sequences are MDHEN and SYDVKM.